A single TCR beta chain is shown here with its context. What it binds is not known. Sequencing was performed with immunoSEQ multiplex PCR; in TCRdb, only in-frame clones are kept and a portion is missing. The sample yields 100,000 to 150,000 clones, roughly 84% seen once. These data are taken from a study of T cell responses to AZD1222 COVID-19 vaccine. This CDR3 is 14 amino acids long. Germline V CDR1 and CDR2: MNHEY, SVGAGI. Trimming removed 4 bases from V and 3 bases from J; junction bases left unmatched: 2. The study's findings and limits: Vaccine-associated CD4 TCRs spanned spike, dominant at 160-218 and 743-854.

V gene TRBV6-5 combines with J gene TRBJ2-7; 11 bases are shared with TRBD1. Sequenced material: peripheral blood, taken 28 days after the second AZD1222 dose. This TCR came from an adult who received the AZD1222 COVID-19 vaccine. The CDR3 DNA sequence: TGTGCCAGCAGTTGGACAGGGGGCAACTACGAGCAGTACTTC. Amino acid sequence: CASSWTGGNYEQYF.